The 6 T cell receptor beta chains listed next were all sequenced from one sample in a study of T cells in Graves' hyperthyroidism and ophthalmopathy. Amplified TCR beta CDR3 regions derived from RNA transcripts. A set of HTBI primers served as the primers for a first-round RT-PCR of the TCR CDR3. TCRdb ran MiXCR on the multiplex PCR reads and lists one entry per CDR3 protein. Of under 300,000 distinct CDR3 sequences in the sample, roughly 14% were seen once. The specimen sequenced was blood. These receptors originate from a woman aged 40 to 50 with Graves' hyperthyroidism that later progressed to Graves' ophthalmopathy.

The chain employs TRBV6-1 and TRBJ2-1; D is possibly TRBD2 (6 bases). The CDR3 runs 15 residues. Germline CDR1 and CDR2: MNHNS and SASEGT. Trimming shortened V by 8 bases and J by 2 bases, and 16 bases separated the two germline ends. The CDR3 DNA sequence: TGTGCCAGCCCGGCCGGGGGTTCCCCCTACAATGAGCAGTTCTTC. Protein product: CASPAGGSPYNEQFF.

In nucleotides, the CDR3 is TGTGCCAGCAGCACTATAGCGGGAGAACGTTACAATGAGCAGTTCTTC. Protein product: CASSTIAGERYNEQFF. The chain is built from TRBV11-2 and TRBJ2-1; TRBD2 agrees at 9 bases. From germline, CDR1 is SGHAT and CDR2 FQNNGV. V gave up 5 bases and J gave up 4 bases; unmatched junction bases: 9. The CDR3 sequence is 16 residues long.

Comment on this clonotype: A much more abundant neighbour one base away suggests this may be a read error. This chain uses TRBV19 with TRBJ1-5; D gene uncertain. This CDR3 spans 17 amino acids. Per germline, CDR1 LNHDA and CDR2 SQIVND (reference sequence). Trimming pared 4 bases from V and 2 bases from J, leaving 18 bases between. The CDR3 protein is CASSKDLARSRNQPQHF. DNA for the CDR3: TGTGCCAGTAGTAAAGATTTGGCCAGATCGCGCAATCAGCCCCAGCATTTT.

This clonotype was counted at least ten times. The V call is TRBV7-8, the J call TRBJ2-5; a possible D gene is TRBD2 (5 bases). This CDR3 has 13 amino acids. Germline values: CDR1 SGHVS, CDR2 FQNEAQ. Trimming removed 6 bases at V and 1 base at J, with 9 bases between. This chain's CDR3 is CASRLSGQETQYF. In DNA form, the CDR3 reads TGTGCCAGCAGACTGAGCGGCCAAGAGACCCAGTACTTC.

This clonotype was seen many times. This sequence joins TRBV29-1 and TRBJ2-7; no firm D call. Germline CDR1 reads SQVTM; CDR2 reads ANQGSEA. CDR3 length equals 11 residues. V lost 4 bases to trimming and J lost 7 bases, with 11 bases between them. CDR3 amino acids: CSVALGLEQYF. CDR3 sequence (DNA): TGCAGCGTTGCTCTCGGTCTAGAGCAGTACTTC.

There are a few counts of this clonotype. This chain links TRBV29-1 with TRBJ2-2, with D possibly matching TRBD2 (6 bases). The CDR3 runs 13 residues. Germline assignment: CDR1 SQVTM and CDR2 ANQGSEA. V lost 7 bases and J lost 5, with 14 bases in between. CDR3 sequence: CSGGAGGTGELFF. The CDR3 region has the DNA TGCAGCGGCGGGGCCGGGGGAACCGGGGAGCTGTTTTTT.